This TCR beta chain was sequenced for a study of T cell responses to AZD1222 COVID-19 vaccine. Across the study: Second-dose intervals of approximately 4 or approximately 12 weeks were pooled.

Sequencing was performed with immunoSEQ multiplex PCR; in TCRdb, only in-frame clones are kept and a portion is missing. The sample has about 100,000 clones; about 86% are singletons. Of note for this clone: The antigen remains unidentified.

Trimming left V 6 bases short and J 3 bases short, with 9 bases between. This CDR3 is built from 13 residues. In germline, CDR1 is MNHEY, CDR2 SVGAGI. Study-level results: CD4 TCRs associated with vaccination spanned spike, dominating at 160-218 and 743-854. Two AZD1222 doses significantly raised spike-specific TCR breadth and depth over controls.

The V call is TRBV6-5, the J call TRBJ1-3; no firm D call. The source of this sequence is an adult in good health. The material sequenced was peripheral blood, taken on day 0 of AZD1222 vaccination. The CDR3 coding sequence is TGTGCCAGCAGCGGTTGGGATGGAAACACCATATATTTT. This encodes CASSGWDGNTIYF.